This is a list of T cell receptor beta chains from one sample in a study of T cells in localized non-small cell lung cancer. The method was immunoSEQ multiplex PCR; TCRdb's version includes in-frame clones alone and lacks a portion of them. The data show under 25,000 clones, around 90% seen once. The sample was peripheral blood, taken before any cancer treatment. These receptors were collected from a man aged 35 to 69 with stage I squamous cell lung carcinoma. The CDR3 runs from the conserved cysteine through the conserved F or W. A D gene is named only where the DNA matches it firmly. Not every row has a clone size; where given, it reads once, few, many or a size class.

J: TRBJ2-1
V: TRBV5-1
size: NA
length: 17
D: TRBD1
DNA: TGCGCCAGCAGCTTGGATGGACAGGGTCTGGCTAACAATGAGCAGTTCTTC
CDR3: CASSLDGQGLANNEQFF

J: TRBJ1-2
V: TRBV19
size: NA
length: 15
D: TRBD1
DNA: TGTGCCAGTAGTATGAAGGGGACAGGAGCCATCGGCTACACCTTC
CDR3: CASSMKGTGAIGYTF

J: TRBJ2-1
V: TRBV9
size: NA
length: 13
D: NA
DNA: TGTGCCAGCAGCGTGTCGGTCTACAATGAGCAGTTCTTC
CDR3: CASSVSVYNEQFF

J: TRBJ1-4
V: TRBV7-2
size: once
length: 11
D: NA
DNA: TGTGCCAGCAGCCAGGGTGAAAAACTGTTTTTT
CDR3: CASSQGEKLFF

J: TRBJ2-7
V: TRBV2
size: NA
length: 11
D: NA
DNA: TGTGCCAGCAGTGACATATGGGAGCAGTACTTC
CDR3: CASSDIWEQYF

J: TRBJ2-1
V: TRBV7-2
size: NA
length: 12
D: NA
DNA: TGTGCCAGCAGGGCAGACTACAATGAGCAGTTCTTC
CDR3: CASRADYNEQFF

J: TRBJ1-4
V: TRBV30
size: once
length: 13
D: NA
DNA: TGTGCCTGGAGTCTAGGGGGGGATGAAAAACTGTTTTTT
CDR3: CAWSLGGDEKLFF

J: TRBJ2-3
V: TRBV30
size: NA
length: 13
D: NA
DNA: TGTGCCAGAGGGGCTCCAGGCACAGATACGCAGTATTTT
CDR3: CARGAPGTDTQYF

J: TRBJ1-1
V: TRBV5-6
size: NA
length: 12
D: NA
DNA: TGTGCCAGCAGCTCCTGGGGGACTGAAGCTTTCTTT
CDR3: CASSSWGTEAFF

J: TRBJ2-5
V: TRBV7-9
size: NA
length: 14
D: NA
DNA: TGTGCCAGCAGCTTAAGCAGGGGCCAAGAGACCCAGTACTTC
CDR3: CASSLSRGQETQYF

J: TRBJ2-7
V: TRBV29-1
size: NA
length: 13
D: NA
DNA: TGCAGCGTGGGGGGGGGCCTGGCCTACGAGCAGTACTTC
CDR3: CSVGGGLAYEQYF

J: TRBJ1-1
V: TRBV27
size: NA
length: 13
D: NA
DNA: TGTGCCAGCAGTCCCCCCTCACGGGAAGAAGCTTTCTTT
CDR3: CASSPPSREEAFF

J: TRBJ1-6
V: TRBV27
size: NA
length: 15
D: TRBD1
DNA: TGTGCCAGCAGTGGGTGGGCAGGGGGGAATTCACCCCTCCACTTT
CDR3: CASSGWAGGNSPLHF

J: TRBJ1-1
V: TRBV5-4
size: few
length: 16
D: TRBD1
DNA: TGTGCCAGCAGCTCTTGGGACAGGGGGTTGAGCACTGAAGCTTTCTTT
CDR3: CASSSWDRGLSTEAFF

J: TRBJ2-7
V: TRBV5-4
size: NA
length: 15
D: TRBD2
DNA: TGTGCCAGCAGTCCTCTCGGGGGGAGCTCCTACGAGCAGTACTTC
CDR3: CASSPLGGSSYEQYF

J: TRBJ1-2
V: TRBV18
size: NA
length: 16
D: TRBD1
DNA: TGTGCCAGCTCACCTAAGACAGGGCCTTCTAACTATGGCTACACCTTC
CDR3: CASSPKTGPSNYGYTF

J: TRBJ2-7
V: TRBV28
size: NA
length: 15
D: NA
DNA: TGTGCCAGCAGTTCGACACCTTCGAGCTCCTACGAGCAGTACTTC
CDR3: CASSSTPSSSYEQYF

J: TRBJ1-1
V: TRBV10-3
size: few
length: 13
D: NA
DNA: TGTGCCATCAGTGAGTACGGAAACACTGAAGCTTTCTTT
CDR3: CAISEYGNTEAFF

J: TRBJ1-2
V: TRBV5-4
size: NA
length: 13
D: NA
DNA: TGTGCCAGCAGCTTTTCAGGGGAAGGTGGCTACACCTTC
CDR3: CASSFSGEGGYTF

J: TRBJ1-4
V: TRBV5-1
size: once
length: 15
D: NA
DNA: TGCGCCAGCAGCTTTTGGGAAGGGCCTAATGAAAAACTGTTTTTT
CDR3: CASSFWEGPNEKLFF

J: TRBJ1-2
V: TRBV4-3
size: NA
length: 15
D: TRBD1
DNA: TGCGCCAGCAGCCAATTTAAAGGACAGGGTTATGGCTACACCTTC
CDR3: CASSQFKGQGYGYTF

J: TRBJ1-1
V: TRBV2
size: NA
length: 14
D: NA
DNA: TGTGCCAGCAGTGAAAGCATTTCTAACACTGAAGCTTTCTTT
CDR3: CASSESISNTEAFF

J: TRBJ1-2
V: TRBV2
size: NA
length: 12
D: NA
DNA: TGTGCCAGCATAGAGCGGGAGATGAGCTACACCTTC
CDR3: CASIEREMSYTF

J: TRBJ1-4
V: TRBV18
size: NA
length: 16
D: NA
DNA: TGTGCCAGCTCACCACTGGACGTTCGGTCTCAGGAAAAACTGTTTTTT
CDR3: CASSPLDVRSQEKLFF

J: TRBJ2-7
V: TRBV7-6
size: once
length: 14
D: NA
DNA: TGTGCCAGCACCCCCCGGCAGGAAGGTTACGAGCAGTACTTC
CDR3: CASTPRQEGYEQYF

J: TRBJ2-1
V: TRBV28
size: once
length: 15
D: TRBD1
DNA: TGTGCCAGCAGTACCACAGGGGGGATAGGCAATGAGCAGTTCTTC
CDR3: CASSTTGGIGNEQFF

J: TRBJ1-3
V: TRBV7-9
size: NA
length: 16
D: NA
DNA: TGTGCCAGCAGCTTAGGCGACTGGAGCTCTGGAAACACCATATATTTT
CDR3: CASSLGDWSSGNTIYF

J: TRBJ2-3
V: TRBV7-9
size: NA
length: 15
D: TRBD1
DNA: TGTGCCAGCAGTCAGGGACAGGTCAGCACAGATACGCAGTATTTT
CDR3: CASSQGQVSTDTQYF

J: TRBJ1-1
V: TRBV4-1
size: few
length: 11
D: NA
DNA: TGCGCCAGTACAGGTATTAGTGAAGCTTTCTTT
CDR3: CASTGISEAFF

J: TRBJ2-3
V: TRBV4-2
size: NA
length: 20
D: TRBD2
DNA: TGTGCCAGCAGCCAAGAGCCCGCTAGCGGGGGCCGTGGGAGCACAGATACGCAGTATTTT
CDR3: CASSQEPASGGRGSTDTQYF

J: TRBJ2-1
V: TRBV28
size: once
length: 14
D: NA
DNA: TGTGCCAGCAATTTCCTGAGCTCCTACAATGAGCAGTTCTTC
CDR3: CASNFLSSYNEQFF

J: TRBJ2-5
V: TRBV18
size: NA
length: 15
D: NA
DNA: TGTGCCAGCTCACCCGGAGGGGGGGCCGGAGAGACCCAGTACTTC
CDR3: CASSPGGGAGETQYF

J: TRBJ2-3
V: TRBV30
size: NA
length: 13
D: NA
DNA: TGTGCCTGGTCAGGGATTAGCACAGATACGCAGTATTTT
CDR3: CAWSGISTDTQYF

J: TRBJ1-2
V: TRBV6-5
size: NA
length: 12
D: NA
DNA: TGTGCCACGGGACCCCAATATGGGGGCTACACCTTC
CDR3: CATGPQYGGYTF

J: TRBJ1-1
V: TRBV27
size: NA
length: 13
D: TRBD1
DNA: TGTGCCAGCAGATGGACAGGGGGCACTGAAGCTTTCTTT
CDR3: CASRWTGGTEAFF

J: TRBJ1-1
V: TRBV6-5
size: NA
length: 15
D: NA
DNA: TGTGCCAGCAGGCTGGCCGGGCCCAGAGTCACTGAAGCTTTCTTT
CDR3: CASRLAGPRVTEAFF

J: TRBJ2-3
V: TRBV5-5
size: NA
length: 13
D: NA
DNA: TGTGCCAGCAGCTTGAGGGGTACAGATACGCAGTATTTT
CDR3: CASSLRGTDTQYF

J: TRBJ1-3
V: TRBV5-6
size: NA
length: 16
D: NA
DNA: TGTGCCAGCAGCACCCGGGACCCCATCTCTGGAAACACCATATATTTT
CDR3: CASSTRDPISGNTIYF

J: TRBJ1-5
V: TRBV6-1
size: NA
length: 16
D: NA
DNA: TGTGCCAGCAGTGAAGCAAGGGAGCGTAGCAATCAGCCCCAGCATTTT
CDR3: CASSEARERSNQPQHF

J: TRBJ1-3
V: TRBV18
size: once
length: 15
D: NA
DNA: TGTGCCAGCTCAACCGACGCCTTCTCTGGAAACACCATATATTTT
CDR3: CASSTDAFSGNTIYF

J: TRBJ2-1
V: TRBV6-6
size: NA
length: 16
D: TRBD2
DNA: TGTGCCAGCAGTTACTCGCTAGCGGGGGATTACAATGAGCAGTTCTTC
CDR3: CASSYSLAGDYNEQFF

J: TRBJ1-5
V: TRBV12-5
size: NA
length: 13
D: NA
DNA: TGTGCTAGTGGTTTCAGGGGAGGACAGCCCCAGCATTTT
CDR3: CASGFRGGQPQHF

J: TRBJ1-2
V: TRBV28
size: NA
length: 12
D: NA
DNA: TGTGCCAGCGGCGGATTAGTGCGCGGCTACACCTTC
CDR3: CASGGLVRGYTF

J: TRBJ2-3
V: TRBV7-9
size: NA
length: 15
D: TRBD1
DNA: TGTGCCAGCAGCCCGGACAGGGGATTAACAGATACGCAGTATTTT
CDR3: CASSPDRGLTDTQYF

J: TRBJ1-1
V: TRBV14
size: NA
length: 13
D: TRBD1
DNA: TGTGCCAGCCAGGGGGGCATGTTCACTGAAGCTTTCTTT
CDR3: CASQGGMFTEAFF

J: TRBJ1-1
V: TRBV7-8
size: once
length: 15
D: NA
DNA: TGTGCCAGCAGCTCAGCTATTCCAGGCGGCACTGAAGCTTTCTTT
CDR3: CASSSAIPGGTEAFF

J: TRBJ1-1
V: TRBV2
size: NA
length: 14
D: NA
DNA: TGTGCCAGCAGTGAACCGCGGGACATTTATGAAGCTTTCTTT
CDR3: CASSEPRDIYEAFF

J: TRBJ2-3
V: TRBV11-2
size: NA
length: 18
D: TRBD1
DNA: TGTGCCAGCAGCCTAAGCCGGGGACAGGGATGGAGGACAGATACGCAGTATTTT
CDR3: CASSLSRGQGWRTDTQYF